This T cell receptor (delta chain) was profiled in a study of gamma-delta chains in newborns, infants, children. Across the whole study: Polyclonal expansion of innate γδ T cells after birth follows microbial exposure.

After removal of 0 bases from V and 0 bases from J, the junction contained 9 bases not matched to a gene. CDR1 is GEAIGNYY, CDR2 EKD, per germline. The CDR3 runs 20 residues. TCRdb reanalysed the reads via CATT. The sample records 3,500 to 5,000 delta-chain clones, more than 5% being singletons. Sequencing used blood. This receptor was taken from a child who was a newborn, infant or young child, either healthy, febrile or measles-vaccinated (not recorded which). V is TRDV2 and J is TRDJ3, with 8 bases that match TRDD3. The CDR3 region is CACDTVLLWGSSWDTRQMFF. The CDR3 nucleotides read TGTGCCTGTGACACCGTCCTACTCTGGGGGAGCTCCTGGGACACCCGACAGATGTTTTTC.